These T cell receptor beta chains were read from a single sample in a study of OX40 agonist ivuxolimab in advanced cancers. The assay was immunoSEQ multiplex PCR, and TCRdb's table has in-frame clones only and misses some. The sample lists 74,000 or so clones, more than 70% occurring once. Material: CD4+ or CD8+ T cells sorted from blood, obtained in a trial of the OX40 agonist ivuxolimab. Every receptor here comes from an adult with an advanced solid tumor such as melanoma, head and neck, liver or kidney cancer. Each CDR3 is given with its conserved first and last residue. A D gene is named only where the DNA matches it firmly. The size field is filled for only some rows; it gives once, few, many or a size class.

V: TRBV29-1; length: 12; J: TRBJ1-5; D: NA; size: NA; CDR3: CSAGMEGQPQHF; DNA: TGCAGCGCCGGGATGGAGGGTCAGCCCCAGCATTTT
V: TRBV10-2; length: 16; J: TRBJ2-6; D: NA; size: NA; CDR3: CASSESLFSGANVLTF; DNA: TGCGCCAGCAGTGAGTCCCTCTTCTCTGGGGCCAACGTCCTGACTTTC
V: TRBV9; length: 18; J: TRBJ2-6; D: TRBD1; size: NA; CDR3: CASSVLAGGIAGANVLTF; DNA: TGTGCCAGCAGCGTATTGGCAGGGGGTATTGCCGGGGCCAACGTCCTGACTTTC
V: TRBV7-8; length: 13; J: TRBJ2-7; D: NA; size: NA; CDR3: CASSLGRSYEQYF; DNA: TGTGCCAGCAGCTTAGGACGAAGCTACGAGCAGTACTTC
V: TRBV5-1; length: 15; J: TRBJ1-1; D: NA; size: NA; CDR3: CASTRESLWNTEAFF; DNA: TGCGCCAGTACAAGAGAGTCCCTATGGAACACTGAAGCTTTCTTT
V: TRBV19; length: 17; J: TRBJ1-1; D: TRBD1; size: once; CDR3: CASSTTTGLGLNTEAFF; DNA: TGTGCCAGTAGTACTACGACAGGGCTGGGCCTGAACACTGAAGCTTTCTTT
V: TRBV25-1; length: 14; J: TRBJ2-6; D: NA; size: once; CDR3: CASSESPAANVLTF; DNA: TGTGCCAGCAGTGAATCCCCAGCAGCCAACGTCCTGACTTTC
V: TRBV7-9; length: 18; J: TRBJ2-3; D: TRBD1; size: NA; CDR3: CASSPRGTGTSSTDTQYF; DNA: TGTGCCAGCAGCCCAAGAGGGACAGGGACGTCTAGCACAGATACGCAGTATTTT
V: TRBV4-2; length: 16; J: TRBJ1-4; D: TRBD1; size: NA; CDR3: CASSPMPTGSNEKLFF; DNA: TGTGCCAGCAGCCCCATGCCGACAGGGTCTAATGAAAAACTGTTTTTT
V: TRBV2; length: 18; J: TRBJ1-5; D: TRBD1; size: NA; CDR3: CASSEANRGLTSNQPQHF; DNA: TGTGCCAGCAGTGAAGCGAACAGGGGATTAACTAGCAATCAGCCCCAGCATTTT
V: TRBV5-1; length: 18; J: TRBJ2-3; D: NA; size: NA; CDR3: CASSLDVLRQASTDTQYF; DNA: TGCGCCAGCAGCTTGGACGTCCTGAGGCAGGCCTCCACAGATACGCAGTATTTT
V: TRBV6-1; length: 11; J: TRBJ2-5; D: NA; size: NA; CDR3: CASSERGTQYF; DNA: TGTGCCAGCAGTGAACGGGGGACCCAGTACTTC
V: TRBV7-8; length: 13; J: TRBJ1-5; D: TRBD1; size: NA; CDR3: CASSFDRDQPQHF; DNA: TGTGCCAGCAGCTTTGACAGGGATCAGCCCCAGCATTTT
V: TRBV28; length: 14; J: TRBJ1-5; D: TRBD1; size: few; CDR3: CASSYQGGNQPQHF; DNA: TGTGCCAGCAGTTACCAGGGGGGCAATCAGCCCCAGCATTTT
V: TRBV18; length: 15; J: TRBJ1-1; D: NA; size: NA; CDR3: CASSPPGGAGTEAFF; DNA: TGTGCCAGCTCACCACCCGGGGGCGCGGGCACTGAAGCTTTCTTT
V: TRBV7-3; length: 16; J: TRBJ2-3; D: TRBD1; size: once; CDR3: CASSPWTGSSTDTQYF; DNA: TGTGCCAGCAGCCCTTGGACAGGATCTTCCACAGATACGCAGTATTTT
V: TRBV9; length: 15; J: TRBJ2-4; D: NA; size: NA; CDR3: CASSLHSAPGDIQYF; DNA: TGTGCCAGCAGCCTCCACAGTGCCCCTGGGGACATTCAGTACTTC